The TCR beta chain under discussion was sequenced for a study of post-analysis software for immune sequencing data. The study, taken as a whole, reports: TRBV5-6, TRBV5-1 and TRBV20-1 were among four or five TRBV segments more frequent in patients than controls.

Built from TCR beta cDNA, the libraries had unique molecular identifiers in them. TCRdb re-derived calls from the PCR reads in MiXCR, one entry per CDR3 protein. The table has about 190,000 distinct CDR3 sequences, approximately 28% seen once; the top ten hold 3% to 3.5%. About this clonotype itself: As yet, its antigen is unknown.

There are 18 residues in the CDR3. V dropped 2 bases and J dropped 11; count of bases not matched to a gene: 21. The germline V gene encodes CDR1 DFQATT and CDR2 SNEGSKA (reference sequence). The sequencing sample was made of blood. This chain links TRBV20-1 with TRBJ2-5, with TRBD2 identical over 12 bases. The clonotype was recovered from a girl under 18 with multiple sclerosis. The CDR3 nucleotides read TGCAGTGCTAGAACTACTAGAGGACTAGCGGGATACCCCTACGGGCAGTACTTC. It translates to CSARTTRGLAGYPYGQYF.